Below are 32 T cell receptor beta chains sequenced from a single sample in a study of cytomegalovirus exposure and HLA in healthy donors. The study ran its PCR with 60 Vbeta and 13 Jbeta primers. Sequencing was performed with immunoSEQ multiplex PCR; in TCRdb, only in-frame clones are kept and a portion is missing. The data show more than 150,000 clones, 65% to 85% seen once. Sequencing was carried out using PBMCs. These receptors were obtained from a woman in her 40s in good health and CMV-seropositive.

This clone has more than one count but fewer than ten. One junction end disagrees with the germline gene, perhaps due to a read error. V gene TRBV9 combines with J gene TRBJ2-6; tentative D call: TRBD1 (6 bases). This CDR3 is built from 18 residues. Per germline, CDR1 SGDLS and CDR2 YYNGEE. The CDR3 nucleotides are TGTGCCAGCAGCGACAACAGGGACATGAGCTCTGGGGCCAACGGCCTGACTTTC. Its protein is CASSDNRDMSSGANGLTF.

The V call is TRBV7-6, the J call TRBJ2-1; 8 positions match TRBD2. The length of the CDR3 is 16 residues. Germline V gene data show CDR1 as SGHVS and CDR2 as FNYEAQ. V was pared by 2 bases and J by 0 bases, with 3 bases of the junction left unmatched. This CDR3 is CASSLRAGASYNEQFF. The CDR3 nucleotides read TGTGCCAGCAGCTTACGAGCGGGGGCCTCCTACAATGAGCAGTTCTTC.

CDR3 coding DNA: TGTGCCAGCAGTTTATTTGGGACAGGGGTGGAGGGCTACACCTTC. As protein: CASSLFGTGVEGYTF. The chain has TRBV27 and TRBJ1-2, with TRBD1 matching over 10 bases. The germline CDR1 and CDR2 sequences are MNHEY and SMNVEV (reference sequence). Unmatched junction bases numbered 7, after V lost 1 base and J lost 8 bases. The CDR3 has 15 amino acids.

CDR3 sequence reads: CASSIVRAGGANTGELFF. CDR3 nucleotides: TGTGCCAGTAGTATAGTTAGAGCGGGGGGAGCGAACACCGGGGAGCTGTTTTTT. J is TRBJ2-2 and V is TRBV19; 9 positions agree with TRBD2. The V gene's germline CDR1 is LNHDA and CDR2 SQIVND (reference sequence). The CDR3 runs 18 residues. The V segment lost 1 base and the J segment 0 bases; nucleotides outside the gene matches: 6.

The chain recombines TRBV5-6 with TRBJ2-5, with 10 bases fitting TRBD2. The J call may be faulty, since TRBJ2-7 better matches the DNA end. CDR1 is SGHDT, CDR2 YYEEEE, per germline. This CDR3 spans 17 amino acids. DNA of the CDR3: TGTGCCAGCAGCTTGGCATTAGCGGGGGGTTGGTCCTACGAGCAGTACTTC. Its protein is CASSLALAGGWSYEQYF.

The chain has TRBV5-1 and TRBJ2-1, with 9 bases aligning to TRBD1. Germline CDR1 reads SGHRS; CDR2 reads YFSETQ. Trimming cost V 4 bases and J 4 bases; bases outside gene matches: 9. The CDR3 has 16 residues. The CDR3 DNA follows: TGCGCCAGCAGCCCCTTAGGACAGGGGCGGTACAATGAGCAGTTCTTC. It translates to CASSPLGQGRYNEQFF.

The chain couples TRBV19 to TRBJ1-5, with a weak D call TRBD1 (6 bases). The length of the CDR3 is 15 residues. Per the germline V gene, CDR1 is LNHDA and CDR2 is SQIVND (reference sequence). With 4 bases removed from V and 5 bases from J, the gap between germline ends came to 15 bases. The CDR3 sequence is CASSNRDIRDQPQHF. Here the CDR3 DNA reads TGTGCCAGTAGTAACCGGGACATAAGGGATCAGCCCCAGCATTTT.

This sequence joins TRBV5-6 and TRBJ1-3; TRBD1 aligns across 9 bases. The junction had 3 bases not matched to a gene; V was cut back by 2 bases and J by 3 bases. The CDR3 has 15 residues. Looked up from germline, CDR1 is SGHDT and CDR2 is YYEEEE. The CDR3 sequence is CASSFQTGGGNTIYF. CDR3 nucleotides: TGTGCCAGCAGCTTCCAGACAGGGGGTGGAAACACCATATATTTT.

The chain combines TRBV4-1 with TRBJ1-4; 10 nucleotides match TRBD1. Germline lookup yields CDR1 MGHRA and CDR2 YSYEKL. V was clipped by 9 bases and J by 8 bases; unmatched bases: 9. The CDR3 length is 14 residues. CDR3 amino acids: CASDLGQGNEKLFF. In DNA, the CDR3 is TGCGCCAGTGACCTGGGACAGGGGAACGAAAAACTGTTTTTT.

This chain uses TRBV7-2 with TRBJ2-7, with D hard to call. CDR1 and CDR2 (germline): SGHTA, FQGNSA. V lost 1 base to trimming and J lost 2 bases, with 12 bases between them. CDR3 size: 15 residues. CDR3 nucleotides: TGTGCCAGCAGCTTAGGATCAGGTAGGACCTACGAGCAGTACTTC. This sequence encodes CASSLGSGRTYEQYF.

CDR3 nucleotides: TGTGCCAGCAGTTTACAGTATAATTCACCCCTCCACTTT. Translation gives CASSLQYNSPLHF. This chain uses TRBV27 with TRBJ1-6; D ambiguous. The CDR3 is made up of 13 amino acids. Germline V gene sequence: CDR1 MNHEY, CDR2 SMNVEV (reference sequence). With 2 bases removed from V and 4 bases from J, the gap between germline ends came to 3 bases.

The chain joins TRBV27 to TRBJ1-5; D may be TRBD1 (6 bases). Trimming stripped 4 bases from V and 3 bases from J, with 10 bases between. Germline CDR1 reads MNHEY; CDR2 reads SMNVEV (reference sequence). This CDR3 is 14 amino acids long. The CDR3 nucleotides are TGTGCCAGCAGTTCAACAGGGATCAATCAGCCCCAGCATTTT. Its translation is CASSSTGINQPQHF.

CDR3 nucleotide sequence: TGCGCCAGCAGCTTGGCCAGGGACAGGGTATACGAGCAGTACTTC. Translating gives CASSLARDRVYEQYF. This chain links TRBV5-1 with TRBJ2-7; 9 bases map to TRBD1. This CDR3 spans 15 amino acids. The trim removed 0 bases at V and 4 bases at J, leaving 5 bases unmatched. Looked up from germline, CDR1 is SGHRS and CDR2 is YFSETQ.

V and J are TRBV19 and TRBJ2-1, with TRBD2 matching over 9 bases. With 4 bases clipped from V and 5 bases from J, the junction kept 6 bases outside the gene matches. The CDR3 totals 15 residues. Germline loops: CDR1 LNHDA, CDR2 SQIVND (reference sequence). The CDR3, as DNA: TGTGCCAGTAGTACCCTAGCGGGGTTCAACAATGAGCAGTTCTTC. Protein: CASSTLAGFNNEQFF.

The rearrangement links TRBV6-6 to TRBJ1-3; TRBD1 matches at 9 bases. The V segment lost 5 bases and the J segment 2 bases; nucleotides outside the gene matches: 7. The CDR3 runs to 16 residues. In germline, CDR1 is MNHNY, CDR2 SVGAGI (reference sequence). CDR3 nucleotide sequence: TGTGCCAGCAGTCCATCGGGACAGGGTACTGGAAACACCATATATTTT. Translation: CASSPSGQGTGNTIYF.

The chain combines TRBV10-3 with TRBJ1-4; no clear D. V was shortened by 7 bases and J by 3 bases, with 12 bases between the two germline ends. Per the germline V gene, CDR1 is ENHRY and CDR2 is SYGVKD. CDR3 size: 14 residues. CDR3 sequence reads: CAIKGDTPNEKLFF. The CDR3 DNA is TGTGCCATCAAAGGCGACACCCCTAATGAAAAACTGTTTTTT.

In DNA form, the CDR3 reads TGTGCCAGCAGCTTGACGGTCTACGGTGAAAAACTGTTTTTT. Amino acid sequence: CASSLTVYGEKLFF. The chain is built from TRBV5-4 and TRBJ1-4, with D unclear. V shed 1 base and J shed 7 bases, with 11 bases lying between them. The CDR3 has 14 amino acids. CDR1 and CDR2 (germline): SGHNT, YYREEE (reference sequence).

CDR3: CATSRARVVFGGYNEQFF. The CDR3 nucleotides are TGTGCCACCAGCAGAGCTCGAGTGGTCTTCGGGGGCTACAATGAGCAGTTCTTC. The V and J genes are TRBV15 and TRBJ2-1; TRBD2 is a possible D gene (6 bases). CDR3 size: 18 residues. V lost 1 base and J lost 3, with 19 bases in between. Germline assignment: CDR1 LNHNV and CDR2 YYDKDF (reference sequence).

The chain joins TRBV6-5 to TRBJ2-7; tentative D call: TRBD1 (6 bases). V was cut by 8 bases and J by 3 bases, with 11 bases left in between. The germline V gene encodes CDR1 MNHEY and CDR2 SVGAGI. This CDR3 region has 12 residues. The CDR3 spells CASYYRVYEQYF. Written as DNA, the CDR3 is TGTGCCAGCTACTACAGGGTCTACGAGCAGTACTTC.

This clone has a handful of counts. The chain uses TRBV27 and TRBJ1-2, with TRBD1 as a possible D gene (6 bases). Deletions cut 4 bases from V and 2 bases from J, with 11 bases between. CDR3 size: 14 residues. The germline V gene encodes CDR1 MNHEY and CDR2 SMNVEV (reference sequence). CDR3 DNA sequence: TGTGCCAGCAGTTCCAGGGGAAGGAACTATGGCTACACCTTC. Its protein is CASSSRGRNYGYTF.

This chain links TRBV7-8 with TRBJ2-7; D is perhaps TRBD2 (6 bases). The germline V and J ends were trimmed by 0 bases and 4 bases, with 7 bases remaining between them. The CDR3 covers 13 residues. Germline V CDR1 and CDR2: SGHVS, FQNEAQ. The CDR3 reads CASSLARGYEQYF. The DNA for the CDR3 is TGTGCCAGCAGCTTAGCGCGGGGTTACGAGCAGTACTTC.

The chain links TRBV5-1 to TRBJ1-3; a possible D gene is TRBD1 (6 bases). The V gene's germline CDR1 is SGHRS and CDR2 YFSETQ. This CDR3 contains 14 residues. Trimming stripped 4 bases from V and 3 bases from J, with 11 bases between. The CDR3 region is CASSPDSGGNTIYF. The DNA of the CDR3 is TGCGCCAGCAGCCCGGACAGCGGTGGAAACACCATATATTTT.

The chain has TRBV10-3 and TRBJ2-7; 7 bases line up with TRBD1. This CDR3 region has 12 residues. From germline, CDR1 is ENHRY and CDR2 SYGVKD. J was trimmed by 4 bases and V by 10 bases; bases with no gene match: 7. CDR3 region: CATWDRIYEQYF. The CDR3 DNA follows: TGTGCCACCTGGGACAGAATTTACGAGCAGTACTTC.

This clone was seen more than once but under ten times. The chain recombines TRBV5-4 with TRBJ1-2; D is unclear. From germline, CDR1 is SGHNT and CDR2 YYREEE (reference sequence). The CDR3 spans 12 residues. V lost 4 bases and J 7 bases, leaving 11 bases between the germline ends. This CDR3 is CASSPDLRGYTF. In DNA form, the CDR3 reads TGTGCCAGCAGCCCTGACTTGCGTGGCTACACCTTC.

This chain joins TRBV6-6 and TRBJ1-1, with a weak D call TRBD1 (6 bases). The CDR3 loop spans 15 amino acids. The germline CDR1 and CDR2 sequences are MNHNY and SVGAGI (reference sequence). Trimming removed 4 bases at V and 5 bases at J, with 17 bases between. The CDR3 spells CASSSEQQGRTEAFF. CDR3 in DNA: TGTGCCAGCAGTTCGGAACAACAGGGAAGAACTGAAGCTTTCTTT.

This chain connects TRBV2 to TRBJ1-4; 9 nucleotides line up with TRBD1. The germline V gene has CDR1 SNHLY and CDR2 FYNNEI. The CDR3 runs to 12 residues. Germline trimming cut 8 bases from V and 10 bases from J; bases unmatched to any gene: 5. The CDR3 is CASRPGQGKLFF. CDR3 in DNA: TGTGCCAGCCGCCCGGGACAGGGAAAACTGTTTTTT. Using reference TRBV2 and TRBJ1-4 for the parts outside the CDR3, the full variable domain is EPEVTQTPSHQVTQMGQEVILRCVPISNHLYFYWYRQILGQKVEFLVSFYNNEISEKSEIFDDQFSVERPDGSNFTLKIRSTKLEDSAMYFCASRPGQGKLFFGSGTQLSVL.

The chain couples TRBV18 to TRBJ2-7, with a possible D match to TRBD1 (6 bases). The CDR3 has 12 amino acids. Trimming took off 4 bases at V and 4 bases at J, with 8 bases between the two ends. Germline V gene sequence: CDR1 KGHSH, CDR2 LQKENI. The CDR3 is CASSQQGYEQYF. CDR3 bases: TGTGCCAGCTCACAACAGGGATACGAGCAGTACTTC. Drawing the rest from reference TRBV18 and TRBJ2-7, the complete variable domain is NAGVMQNPRHLVRRRGQEARLRCSPMKGHSHVYWYRQLPEEGLKFMVYLQKENIIDESGMPKERFSAEFPKEGPSILRIQQVVRGDSAAYFCASSQQGYEQYFGPGTRLTVT.

A single count supports this clone. The chain carries TRBV7-2 and TRBJ2-2; 15 bases are shared with TRBD2. V dropped 1 base and J dropped 4; count of bases not matched to a gene: 4. CDR1 and CDR2 from the germline V gene are SGHTA and FQGNSA. The CDR3 loop spans 18 amino acids. DNA of the CDR3: TGTGCCAGCAGCTTAGGGACTAGCGGGGGGGCCACCACCGGGGAGCTGTTTTTT. Its protein product is CASSLGTSGGATTGELFF.

The chain carries TRBV15 and TRBJ1-6, with 9 bases lining up with TRBD1. The V gene end was trimmed by 4 bases and the J gene end by 8 bases; junction bases not matched to a gene: 3. Looked up from germline, CDR1 is LNHNV and CDR2 is YYDKDF (reference sequence). The length of the CDR3 is 14 residues. The CDR3 bases are TGTGCCACCAGCACGGGACAGGGATATTCACCCCTCCACTTT. It is translated as CATSTGQGYSPLHF.

This rearrangement joins TRBV19 to TRBJ1-6; D might be TRBD1 (5 bases). The CDR3 extends over 15 amino acids. V lost 6 bases, J lost 7 bases, and 16 bases lay in between. Looked up from germline, CDR1 is LNHDA and CDR2 is SQIVND (reference sequence). In nucleotides, the CDR3 is TGTGCCAGTAGGTACACCGGGGGGGGAAATTCACCCCTCCACTTT. Its protein product is CASRYTGGGNSPLHF.

Regarding this clone: Other DNA sequences of this sample code for an identical CDR3. The gene calls are TRBV5-5 and TRBJ1-1, with a weak D call TRBD1 (5 bases). CDR1 is SGHKS, CDR2 YYEKEE, per germline (reference sequence). The CDR3 totals 16 residues. The germline V and J ends were trimmed by 6 bases and 7 bases, with 25 bases remaining between them. In DNA form, the CDR3 reads TGTGCCAGCATCCGTTCACTTCCAGGGCTCTTCCTTGAAGCTTTCTTT. Protein: CASIRSLPGLFLEAFF.

This chain joins TRBV2 and TRBJ1-4; no definite D call. This CDR3 region has 15 residues. V lost 5 bases and J lost 10, with 20 bases in between. CDR1 and CDR2 (germline): SNHLY, FYNNEI. CDR3 sequence (DNA): TGTGCCAGCAGTCCACCTTCACCGGGTCAAGGAAAACTGTTTTTT. It specifies CASSPPSPGQGKLFF.